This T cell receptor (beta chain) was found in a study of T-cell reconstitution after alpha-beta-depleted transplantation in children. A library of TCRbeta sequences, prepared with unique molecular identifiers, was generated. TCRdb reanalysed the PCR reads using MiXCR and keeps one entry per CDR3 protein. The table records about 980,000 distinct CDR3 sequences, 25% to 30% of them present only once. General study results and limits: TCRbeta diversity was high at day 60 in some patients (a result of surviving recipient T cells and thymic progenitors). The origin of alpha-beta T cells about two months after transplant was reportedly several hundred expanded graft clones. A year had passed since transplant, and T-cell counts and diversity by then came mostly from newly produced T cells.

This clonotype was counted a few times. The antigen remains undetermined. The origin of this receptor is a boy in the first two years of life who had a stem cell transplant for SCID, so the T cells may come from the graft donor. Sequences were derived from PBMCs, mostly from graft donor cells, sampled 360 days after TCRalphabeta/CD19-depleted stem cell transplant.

The DNA for the CDR3 is TGTGCCAGTAGCCGCGCCGGGACAGGGCTCAATGAGCAGTTCTTC. It translates to CASSRAGTGLNEQFF. The genes are TRBV19 and TRBJ2-1; 9 bases fit TRBD1. The CDR3 extends over 15 amino acids. CDR1 is LNHDA and CDR2 is SQIVND in the germline V gene (reference sequence). V was clipped by 6 bases and J by 6 bases; unmatched bases: 9.